This T cell receptor beta chain was captured by sequencing in a study of blood T cell repertoires in COVID-19. Study information: Italy, Spain and the United States were the sources of the convalescent and acute COVID-19 samples.

The method was immunoSEQ multiplex PCR; TCRdb's version includes in-frame clones alone and lacks a portion of them. Of 200,000 to 250,000 clones listed, 86% are singletons. This CDR3 has 16 residues. Germline V gene sequence: CDR1 LGHDT, CDR2 YNNKEL (reference sequence). The ends were cut back, 2 bases at V and 5 bases at J, with 15 bases in the middle. This receptor was taken from a woman in her forties or fifties with COVID-19, enrolled during active disease. The J gene is TRBJ1-4, the V gene TRBV3-1 (or the pseudogene TRBV3-2); D ambiguous. Material: peripheral blood. Written as DNA, the CDR3 is TGTGCCAGCAGCCAAATCGGTTCGCGGAGGAATGAAAAACTGTTTTTT. It is translated as CASSQIGSRRNEKLFF.